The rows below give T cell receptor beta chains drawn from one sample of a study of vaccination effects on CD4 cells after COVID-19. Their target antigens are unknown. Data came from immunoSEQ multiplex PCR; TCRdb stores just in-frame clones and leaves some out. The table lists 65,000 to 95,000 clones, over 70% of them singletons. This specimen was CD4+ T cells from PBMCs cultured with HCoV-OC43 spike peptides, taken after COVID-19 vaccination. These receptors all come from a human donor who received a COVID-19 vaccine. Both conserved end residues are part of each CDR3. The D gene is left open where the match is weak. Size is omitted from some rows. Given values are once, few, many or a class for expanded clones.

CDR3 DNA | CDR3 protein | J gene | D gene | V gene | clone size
TGTGCCAGCAGCTTAGATGGGACAGGTGGATCACCCCTCCACTTT | CASSLDGTGGSPLHF | TRBJ1-6 | TRBD1 | TRBV7-9 | few
TGTGCCAGCAGTACGGACAGGGTGAGCCAGCCCCAGCATTTT | CASSTDRVSQPQHF | TRBJ1-5 | TRBD1 | TRBV6-5 | .
TGCGCCAGCAGTCCGACCCAGGGCACAGATACGCAGTATTTT | CASSPTQGTDTQYF | TRBJ2-3 | . | TRBV4-3 | .
TGTGCCAGCAGCTTAGTTGAAGATACGCAGTATTTT | CASSLVEDTQYF | TRBJ2-3 | . | TRBV7-2 | .
TGTGCCAGCAGCCCCCCCGGGACAGGGAACGGCTACACCTTC | CASSPPGTGNGYTF | TRBJ1-2 | TRBD1 | TRBV7-2 | .
TGTGCCAGCAGCCCATGGACAGGGAGGGGCACCGGGGAGCTGTTTTTT | CASSPWTGRGTGELFF | TRBJ2-2 | . | TRBV7-2 | .
TGTGCCAGCCGCCGGGACATTACGAACACTGAAGCTTTCTTT | CASRRDITNTEAFF | TRBJ1-1 | . | TRBV6-5 | .
TGCGCCAGCAGCCAAGATTTAGGAGGGAGGTATCAGCCCCAGCATTTT | CASSQDLGGRYQPQHF | TRBJ1-5 | . | TRBV4-1 | .
TGTGCCAGCAGCTCAGGGTGGACGATTGACGGGGAGCTGTTTTTT | CASSSGWTIDGELFF | TRBJ2-2 | . | TRBV11-3 | .
TGTGCCAGCAGCTTGGTCAGCCTCAGGTATGGCTACACCTTC | CASSLVSLRYGYTF | TRBJ1-2 | . | TRBV5-7 | .
TGCGCCAGCAGCCCTTTGGACAGGCCCACTGAAGCTTTCTTT | CASSPLDRPTEAFF | TRBJ1-1 | TRBD1 | TRBV5-1 | .
TGTGCCAGTACCCGACTACCGAGCTCCTACAATGAGCAGTTCTTC | CASTRLPSSYNEQFF | TRBJ2-1 | . | TRBV19 | .
TGTGCCAGCTCACCACCGACAGGGGGGAACACTGAAGCTTTCTTT | CASSPPTGGNTEAFF | TRBJ1-1 | TRBD1 | TRBV18 | .
TGCGCCAGCAGCTCACCCGGGACATACACAGATACGCAGTATTTT | CASSSPGTYTDTQYF | TRBJ2-3 | . | TRBV5-1 | once
TGTGCCAGCAGCCAAGGTCAGGGTCCTTACAATGAGCAGTTCTTC | CASSQGQGPYNEQFF | TRBJ2-1 | . | TRBV4-2 | .
TGCGCCAGCAGCCAAGTGGGGGGGCGCACCGGGGAGCTGTTTTTT | CASSQVGGRTGELFF | TRBJ2-2 | . | TRBV4-3 | few
TGTGCCAGTAGCACAGGGGGGTTGTCGCCCCAGCATTTT | CASSTGGLSPQHF | TRBJ1-5 | TRBD1 | TRBV19 | .
TGTGCCACCAGTGGGGGGAGGGAGCTGTTTTTT | CATSGGRELFF | TRBJ2-2 | . | TRBV24-1 | .
TGTGCCAGCAGCCAAAGGAACCCACAGAACACTGAAGCTTTCTTT | CASSQRNPQNTEAFF | TRBJ1-1 | . | TRBV3-1/TRBV3-2 | .
TGTGCCAGCAGTGAACAGGGCGGGCAGCCCCAGCATTTT | CASSEQGGQPQHF | TRBJ1-5 | . | TRBV2 | .
TGCAGCGCACGTAGGGTGAACACTGAAGCTTTCTTT | CSARRVNTEAFF | TRBJ1-1 | . | TRBV29-1 | .
TGTGCCAGCAGTTACGATTGGACAGGGAATTCACCCCTCCACTTT | CASSYDWTGNSPLHF | TRBJ1-6 | TRBD1 | TRBV6-5 | .
TGCGCCAGCAGCTTGGGACAGGCTGGAAACACCATATATTTT | CASSLGQAGNTIYF | TRBJ1-3 | . | TRBV5-1 | few
TGCAGCGTCGAAACTGGGGCCAACGTCCTGACTTTC | CSVETGANVLTF | TRBJ2-6 | . | TRBV29-1 | .
TGTGCCAGCAGCGCCACGTGGTCACCTGGGGCCAACGTCCTGACTTTC | CASSATWSPGANVLTF | TRBJ2-6 | . | TRBV5-6 | .
TGTGCCAGCCAAAGACAGACGAACACCGGGGAGCTGTTTTTT | CASQRQTNTGELFF | TRBJ2-2 | . | TRBV6-4 | .
TGTGCCAGCAGTTTTTCAGGCTACAATGAGCAGTTCTTC | CASSFSGYNEQFF | TRBJ2-1 | . | TRBV12-3/TRBV12-4 | .
TGTGCCACCACTTCTAAGGGTTCTAGGGTAGGTTCACCCCTCCACTTT | CATTSKGSRVGSPLHF | TRBJ1-6 | . | TRBV24-1 | .
TGTGCCAGCAGGGTATCCGGAAACACTGAAGCTTTCTTT | CASRVSGNTEAFF | TRBJ1-1 | . | TRBV2 | few
TGTGCCAGCAGTCAGGAGGTGTCAGGACAGGGGGCATACAAACGGGCCCAGTACTTC | CASSQEVSGQGAYKRAQYF | TRBJ2-5 | TRBD1 | TRBV6-6 | .
TGCGCCAGCAGCTTGGAGTTTGGGGGAGATCAGCCCCAGCATTTT | CASSLEFGGDQPQHF | TRBJ1-5 | . | TRBV5-1 | .
TGTGCCATCAGTGAGTCGGGAGGACTAGCTAATGAAAAACTGTTTTTT | CAISESGGLANEKLFF | TRBJ1-4 | . | TRBV10-3 | many
TGCAGCGTCGCGACGGGACCGACAGATACGCAGTATTTT | CSVATGPTDTQYF | TRBJ2-3 | . | TRBV29-1 | .
TGCGCCAGCAGACTAAGTTATGGCTACACCTTC | CASRLSYGYTF | TRBJ1-2 | . | TRBV10-2 | .
TGCGCCAGCAGCTTGATCAGGGCTACAGATACGCAGTATTTT | CASSLIRATDTQYF | TRBJ2-3 | . | TRBV5-1 | once
TGTGCCAGCAACTTGACAGGGGTTAGCAATCAGCCCCAGCATTTT | CASNLTGVSNQPQHF | TRBJ1-5 | TRBD1 | TRBV14 | .
TGTGCCAGTAGTATACCGGGGTTGGAAGAGACCCAGTACTTC | CASSIPGLEETQYF | TRBJ2-5 | . | TRBV19 | once
TGTGCCAGCAGCGTGGGACAGGGGTCCTATGGCTACACCTTC | CASSVGQGSYGYTF | TRBJ1-2 | TRBD1 | TRBV5-6 | .
TGCGCCAGCAGCTTGAATAGCAGTCCCAGGGAGCTGTTTTTT | CASSLNSSPRELFF | TRBJ2-2 | . | TRBV5-1 | .
TGTGCCTGCCGCTTGGCTCCGGGACAGGGGGGCAACATAAATGAGCAGTTCTTC | CACRLAPGQGGNINEQFF | TRBJ2-1 | TRBD1 | TRBV30 | once
TGTGCCAGCAGCTTAGTTGGGGTAGGGGACGATGAAAAACTGTTTTTT | CASSLVGVGDDEKLFF | TRBJ1-4 | . | TRBV7-9 | .
TGTGCCACCAGTGACCCTGGACAGCAATATGGCTACACCTTC | CATSDPGQQYGYTF | TRBJ1-2 | . | TRBV24-1 | .
TGTGCCAGCAGTTCTACTACAGGGTCTGGGGCCAACGTCCTGACTTTC | CASSSTTGSGANVLTF | TRBJ2-6 | . | TRBV7-6 | .
TGTGCCAGCACTTCAACGGAGGGGGCTTTCAATGAGCAGTTCTTC | CASTSTEGAFNEQFF | TRBJ2-1 | . | TRBV3-1/TRBV3-2 | .
TGTGCCTGGAGCCACGCCAGGGGTTGGGGCACTGAAGCTTTCTTT | CAWSHARGWGTEAFF | TRBJ1-1 | . | TRBV30 | .
TGTGCCATCAGTGCGGGCGGGGATGAGCAGTTCTTC | CAISAGGDEQFF | TRBJ2-1 | . | TRBV10-3 | .
TGTGCCAGCAGTTCCGGGACAACATTAACTGGGGCCAACGTCCTGACTTTC | CASSSGTTLTGANVLTF | TRBJ2-6 | . | TRBV28 | .
TGTGCCAGCAGCTCCATCCCCCCCTGGACGTCTGGCTACACCTTC | CASSSIPPWTSGYTF | TRBJ1-2 | . | TRBV5-5 | .
TGTGCCAGCAGCTTAGTTAGCGGGGTTATCTATGAGCAGTTCTTC | CASSLVSGVIYEQFF | TRBJ2-1 | TRBD2 | TRBV7-2 | few
TGTGCCAGCAGCGCGACACTGATAGGGGGGGATACGCAGTATTTT | CASSATLIGGDTQYF | TRBJ2-3 | . | TRBV9 | once
TGTGCCATCAGTGAGCTGAAGGGACTAGCGGGGGGGATGGATGAGCAGTTCTTC | CAISELKGLAGGMDEQFF | TRBJ2-1 | TRBD2 | TRBV10-3 | .